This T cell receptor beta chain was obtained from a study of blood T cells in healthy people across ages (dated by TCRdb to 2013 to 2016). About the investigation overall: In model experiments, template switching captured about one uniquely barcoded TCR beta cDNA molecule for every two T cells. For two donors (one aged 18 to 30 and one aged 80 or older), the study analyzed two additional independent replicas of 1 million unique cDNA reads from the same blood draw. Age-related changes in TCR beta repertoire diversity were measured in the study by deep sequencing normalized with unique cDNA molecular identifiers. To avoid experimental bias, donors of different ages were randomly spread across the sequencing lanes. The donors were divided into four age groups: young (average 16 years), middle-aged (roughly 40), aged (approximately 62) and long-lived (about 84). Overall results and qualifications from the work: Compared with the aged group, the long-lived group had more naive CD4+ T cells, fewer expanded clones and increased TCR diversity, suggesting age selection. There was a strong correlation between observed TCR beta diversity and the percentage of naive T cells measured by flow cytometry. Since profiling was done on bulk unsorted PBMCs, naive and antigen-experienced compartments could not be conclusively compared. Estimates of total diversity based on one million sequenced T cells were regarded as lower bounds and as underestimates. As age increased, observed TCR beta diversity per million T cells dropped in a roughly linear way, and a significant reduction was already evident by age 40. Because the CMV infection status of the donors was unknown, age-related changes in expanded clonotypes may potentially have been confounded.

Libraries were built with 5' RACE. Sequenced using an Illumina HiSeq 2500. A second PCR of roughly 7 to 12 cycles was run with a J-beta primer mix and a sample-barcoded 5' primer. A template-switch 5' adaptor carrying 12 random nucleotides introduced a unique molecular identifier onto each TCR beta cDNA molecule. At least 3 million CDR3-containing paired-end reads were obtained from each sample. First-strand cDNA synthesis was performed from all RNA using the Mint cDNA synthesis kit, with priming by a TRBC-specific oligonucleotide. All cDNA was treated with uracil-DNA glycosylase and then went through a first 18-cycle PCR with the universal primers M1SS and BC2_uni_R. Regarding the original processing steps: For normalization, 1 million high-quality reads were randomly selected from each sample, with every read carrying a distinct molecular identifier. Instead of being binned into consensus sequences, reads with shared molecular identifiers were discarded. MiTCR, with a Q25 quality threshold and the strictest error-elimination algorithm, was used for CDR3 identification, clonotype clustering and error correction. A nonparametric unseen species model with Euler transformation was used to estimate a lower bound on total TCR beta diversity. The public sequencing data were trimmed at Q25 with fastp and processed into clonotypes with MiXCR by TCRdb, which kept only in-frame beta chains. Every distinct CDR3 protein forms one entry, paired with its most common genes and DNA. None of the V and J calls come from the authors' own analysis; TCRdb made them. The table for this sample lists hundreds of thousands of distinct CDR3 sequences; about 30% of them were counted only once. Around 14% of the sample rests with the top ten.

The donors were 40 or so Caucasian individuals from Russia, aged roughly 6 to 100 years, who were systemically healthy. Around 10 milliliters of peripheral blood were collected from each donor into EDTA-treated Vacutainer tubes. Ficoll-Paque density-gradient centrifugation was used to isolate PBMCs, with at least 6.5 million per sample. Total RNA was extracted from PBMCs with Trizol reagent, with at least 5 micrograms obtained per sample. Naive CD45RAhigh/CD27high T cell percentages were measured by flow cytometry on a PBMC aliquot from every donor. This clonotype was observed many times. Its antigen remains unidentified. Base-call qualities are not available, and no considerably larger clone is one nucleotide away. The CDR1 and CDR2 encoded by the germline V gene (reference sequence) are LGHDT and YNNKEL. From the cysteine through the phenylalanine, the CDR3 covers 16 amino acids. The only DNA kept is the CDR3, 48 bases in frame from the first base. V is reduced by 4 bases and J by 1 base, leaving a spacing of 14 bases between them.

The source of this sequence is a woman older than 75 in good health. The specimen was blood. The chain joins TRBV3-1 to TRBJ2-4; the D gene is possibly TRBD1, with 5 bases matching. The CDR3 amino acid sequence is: CASSPQGSIAKNIQYF. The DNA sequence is TGTGCCAGCAGCCCCCAGGGTAGCATCGCCAAAAACATTCAGTACTTC.